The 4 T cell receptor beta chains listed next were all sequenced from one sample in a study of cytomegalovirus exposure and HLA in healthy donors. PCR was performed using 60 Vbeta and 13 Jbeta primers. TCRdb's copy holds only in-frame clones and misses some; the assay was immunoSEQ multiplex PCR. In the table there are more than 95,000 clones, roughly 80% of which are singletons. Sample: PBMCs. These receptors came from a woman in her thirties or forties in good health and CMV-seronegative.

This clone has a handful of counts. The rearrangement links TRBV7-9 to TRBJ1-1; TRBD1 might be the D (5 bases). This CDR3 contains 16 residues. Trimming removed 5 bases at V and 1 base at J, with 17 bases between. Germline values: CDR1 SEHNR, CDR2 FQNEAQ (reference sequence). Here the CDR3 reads CASSPPFLTGNTEAFF. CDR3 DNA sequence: TGTGCCAGCAGCCCCCCTTTCCTTACAGGGAACACTGAAGCTTTCTTT.

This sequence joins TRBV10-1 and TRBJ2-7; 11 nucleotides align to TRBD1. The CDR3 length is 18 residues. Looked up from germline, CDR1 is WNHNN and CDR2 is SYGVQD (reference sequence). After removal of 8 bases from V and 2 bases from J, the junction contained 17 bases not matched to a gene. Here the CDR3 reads CASHDTSRDRGSPYEQYF. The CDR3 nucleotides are TGCGCCAGCCACGACACGTCCCGGGACAGGGGGAGCCCCTACGAGCAGTACTTC.

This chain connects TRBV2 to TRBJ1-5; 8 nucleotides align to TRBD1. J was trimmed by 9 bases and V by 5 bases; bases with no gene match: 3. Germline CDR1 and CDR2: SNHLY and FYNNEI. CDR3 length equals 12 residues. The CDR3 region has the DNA TGTGCCAGCAGTTACGACAGGGGGCCCCAGCATTTT. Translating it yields CASSYDRGPQHF.

CDR3: CASSWDRESNTDTQYF. The CDR3 coding sequence is TGTGCCAGCAGTTGGGACAGGGAGTCTAACACAGATACGCAGTATTTT. The chain joins TRBV27 to TRBJ2-3, with 9 bases lining up with TRBD1. CDR1 and CDR2 from the germline V gene are MNHEY and SMNVEV (reference sequence). Trimming at V came to 4 bases and at J to 2 bases, leaving 7 bases not matched to a gene. The CDR3 extends over 16 amino acids.